The 28 T cell receptor beta chains below all came from one sample that was sequenced in a study of graft-versus-host responses after intestinal transplantation. Assay used: immunoSEQ multiplex PCR; TCRdb lists only in-frame clones, some missing. The repertoire holds about 82,000 clones, with approximately 90% as singletons. Their recognized antigens are unknown. The specimen comprised unstimulated CD4+ T cells sorted from spleen or lymph node cells, sampled before transplant. These receptors came from a human donor who was the organ donor for an intestinal transplant.

The count of this clone is one. The chain employs TRBV28 and TRBJ1-2, with D perhaps TRBD1 (6 bases). V was pared by 1 base and J by 7 bases, with 13 bases between. This CDR3 has 14 residues. CDR1 and CDR2 (germline): MDHEN, SYDVKM. The DNA of the CDR3 is TGTGCCAGCAGTTTATCTCGACAGGTGCTTGGCTACACCTTC. Its protein is CASSLSRQVLGYTF.

The V call is TRBV7-9, the J call TRBJ2-7, with TRBD1 matching over 7 bases. V gave up 8 bases and J gave up 0 bases; unmatched junction bases: 4. There are 13 residues in the CDR3. Germline assignment: CDR1 SEHNR and CDR2 FQNEAQ (reference sequence). The CDR3 reads CASATGSSYEQYF. The CDR3 DNA follows: TGTGCCAGCGCGACAGGGAGCTCCTACGAGCAGTACTTC. Full variable domain (remainder filled in from reference TRBV7-9 and TRBJ2-7): DTGVSQNPRHKITKRGQNVTFRCDPISEHNRLYWYRQTLGQGPEFLTYFQNEAQLEKSRLLSDRFSAERPKGSFSTLEIQRTEQGDSAMYLCASATGSSYEQYFGPGTRLTVT.

The chain employs TRBV2 and TRBJ1-2; D remains ambiguous. V was shortened by 6 bases and J by 4 bases, with 24 bases between the two germline ends. Germline loops: CDR1 SNHLY, CDR2 FYNNEI. This CDR3 region has 17 residues. The CDR3 DNA reads TGTGCCAGCAGACCCGAAGGCGGCCAGTGGAATTTCTATGGCTACACCTTC. Translated, it gives CASRPEGGQWNFYGYTF.

This clone has a single count. The chain links TRBV29-1 to TRBJ2-5, with D tentatively TRBD2 (5 bases). V lost 4 bases and J lost 5, with 11 bases in between. Germline CDR1 and CDR2: SQVTM and ANQGSEA. This CDR3 region has 12 residues. The CDR3 protein is CSVAGEWETQYF. The CDR3 bases are TGCAGCGTTGCCGGGGAATGGGAGACCCAGTACTTC.

The chain uses TRBV7-6 and TRBJ2-1; tentative D call: TRBD2 (5 bases). The germline V and J ends were trimmed by 5 bases and 9 bases, with 17 bases remaining between them. CDR1 SGHVS and CDR2 FNYEAQ come from the germline V gene. The CDR3 spans 14 residues. Written as DNA, the CDR3 is TGTGCCAGCAGCCTAAAATCCGTCAGCGGTGAGCAGTTCTTC. This encodes CASSLKSVSGEQFF.

The chain combines TRBV10-3 with TRBJ1-2; tentatively, D is TRBD1 (5 bases). V lost 8 bases and J lost 3, with 13 bases in between. CDR3 length: 13 residues. Germline lookup yields CDR1 ENHRY and CDR2 SYGVKD. The CDR3 DNA sequence: TGTGCCATCTCTGGCAGGGAAGACTATGGCTACACCTTC. It specifies CAISGREDYGYTF.

This clone appeared a single time. V and J are TRBV7-9 and TRBJ1-6, with 8 bases fitting TRBD1. V dropped 3 bases and J dropped 5; count of bases not matched to a gene: 3. There are 15 residues in the CDR3. Germline loops: CDR1 SEHNR, CDR2 FQNEAQ (reference sequence). CDR3 loop: CASSLLDRDNSPLHF. The CDR3 DNA is TGTGCCAGCAGCTTGCTGGACAGGGATAATTCACCCCTCCACTTT.

The chain has TRBV28 and TRBJ1-4, with a tentative D call TRBD1 (5 bases). This CDR3 contains 15 residues. Trimming removed 2 bases at V and 8 bases at J, with 15 bases between. The germline V gene has CDR1 MDHEN and CDR2 SYDVKM. DNA of the CDR3: TGTGCCAGCAGTTTACCCGGGACTGAAGAAGAAAAACTGTTTTTT. Amino acids: CASSLPGTEEEKLFF.

The J gene is TRBJ1-1, the V gene TRBV7-9; D gene uncertain. V lost 0 bases to trimming and J lost 1 base, with 6 bases between them. This CDR3 has 14 residues. Germline lookup yields CDR1 SEHNR and CDR2 FQNEAQ (reference sequence). The CDR3 DNA reads as TGTGCCAGCAGCTTAGCTGAGAGGAACACTGAAGCTTTCTTT. Its translation is CASSLAERNTEAFF.

This clone was counted between two and nine times. V gene TRBV6-1 combines with J gene TRBJ1-5, with D perhaps matching TRBD1 (5 bases). The germline V and J ends were trimmed by 0 bases and 7 bases, with 13 bases remaining between them. The CDR3 sequence is 15 residues long. The V gene's germline CDR1 is MNHNS and CDR2 SASEGT. The CDR3 DNA is TGTGCCAGCAGTGAAGCGCTTCTGAAGGGGCAGCCCCAGCATTTT. Residues: CASSEALLKGQPQHF.

V and J are TRBV25-1 and TRBJ1-1; no clear D. The CDR3 is 14 residues long. Per germline, CDR1 MGHDK and CDR2 SYGVNS. V lost 1 base to trimming and J lost 5 bases, with 11 bases between them. The CDR3 loop is CASSESGGLTEAFF. DNA for the CDR3: TGTGCCAGCAGTGAATCGGGAGGGTTAACTGAAGCTTTCTTT.

The V gene is TRBV30, the J gene TRBJ1-5; 8 bases match TRBD1. The V segment lost 4 bases and the J segment 3 bases; nucleotides outside the gene matches: 8. The CDR3 sequence is 15 residues long. CDR1 and CDR2 (germline): GTSNPN, SVGIG (reference sequence). This CDR3 is CAWNPGQGPNQPQHF. The CDR3 DNA reads TGTGCCTGGAACCCAGGACAGGGACCCAATCAGCCCCAGCATTTT.

The chain has TRBV30 and TRBJ2-7; TRBD2 matches at 8 bases. The CDR3 is 13 residues long. Germline V gene lookup returns CDR1 GTSNPN and CDR2 SVGIG (reference sequence). The J segment lost 9 bases and the V segment lost 4 bases, leaving 11 bases of the junction unmatched. The CDR3 DNA reads TGTGCCTGGACCGCAGGGACTAGGCTCGGGCAGTACTTC. Residues: CAWTAGTRLGQYF.

The genes are TRBV5-1 and TRBJ2-5; 8 bases match TRBD2. Judging by the DNA end, TRBJ2-7 fits better; the J call may be wrong. The CDR3 has 13 amino acids. From germline, CDR1 is SGHRS and CDR2 YFSETQ. CDR3: CASSPGGTYEQYF. DNA for the CDR3: TGCGCCAGCAGCCCGGGGGGGACCTACGAGCAGTACTTC.

There are a few counts of this clone. The chain combines TRBV6-5 with TRBJ2-7; D is unresolved. The CDR3 length is 11 residues. V lost 6 bases and J 0 bases, leaving 3 bases between the germline ends. Germline V lookup: CDR1 MNHEY, CDR2 SVGAGI. CDR3 region: CASSHSYEQYF. The DNA for the CDR3 is TGTGCCAGCAGCCACTCCTACGAGCAGTACTTC.

The CDR3 loop is CASRRAGAADTQYF. The CDR3, as DNA: TGCGCCAGCAGAAGAGCGGGGGCGGCAGATACGCAGTATTTT. This chain connects TRBV5-1 to TRBJ2-3, with 8 bases aligning to TRBD2. Trimming cost V 5 bases and J 4 bases; bases outside gene matches: 6. The CDR3 is 14 amino acids. In germline, CDR1 is SGHRS, CDR2 YFSETQ.

The V gene is TRBV28, the J gene TRBJ2-7, with TRBD2 as a possible D gene (5 bases). Germline V gives CDR1 MDHEN, CDR2 SYDVKM. There are 11 residues in the CDR3. Trimming removed 5 bases from V and 4 bases from J, with 6 bases in between. CDR3 bases: TGTGCCAGCAGTGGCGGGTACGAGCAGTACTTC. Its protein is CASSGGYEQYF.

The rearrangement links TRBV7-2 to TRBJ2-7, with D unclear. V was pared by 1 base and J by 3 bases, with 16 bases between. Germline CDR1 reads SGHTA; CDR2 reads FQGNSA. CDR3 length equals 16 residues. DNA for the CDR3: TGTGCCAGCAGCTTAGGAACATCCCTTATTTACTACGAGCAGTACTTC. Its translation is CASSLGTSLIYYEQYF.

The chain combines TRBV6-5 with TRBJ2-1; D is unclear. Germline loops: CDR1 MNHEY, CDR2 SVGAGI. CDR3 length: 15 amino acids. Trimming shortened V by 6 bases and J by 2 bases, and 14 bases separated the two germline ends. The DNA of the CDR3 is TGTGCCAGCAGAGGTACTGACTCTGCCTACAATGAGCAGTTCTTC. Translating gives CASRGTDSAYNEQFF.

This clone was seen only once. The chain has TRBV10-3 and TRBJ2-5; 9 bases are shared with TRBD2. Germline V gene lookup returns CDR1 ENHRY and CDR2 SYGVKD. The CDR3 is 14 amino acids. The V segment lost 4 bases and the J segment 7 bases; nucleotides outside the gene matches: 7. Here the CDR3 DNA reads TGTGCCATCAGTGTGACTAGCGGACGAGGGACCCAGTACTTC. Translation gives CAISVTSGRGTQYF.

The chain couples TRBV9 to TRBJ1-5; 7 positions agree with TRBD1. Germline V CDR1 and CDR2: SGDLS, YYNGEE. The CDR3 has 14 amino acids. Trimming removed 7 bases from V and 2 bases from J; junction bases left unmatched: 6. The CDR3: CASAQGVGNQPQHF. The CDR3 DNA sequence: TGTGCCAGCGCCCAGGGGGTCGGCAATCAGCCCCAGCATTTT.

The rearrangement joins TRBV15 to TRBJ1-1; D is unresolved. Trimming removed 2 bases from V and 1 base from J, with 20 bases in between. Per germline, CDR1 LNHNV and CDR2 YYDKDF (reference sequence). This CDR3 is 18 amino acids long. The DNA for the CDR3 is TGTGCCACCAGCAGACCGATCCCCTTGCGACTGGCGAACACTGAAGCTTTCTTT. As protein: CATSRPIPLRLANTEAFF.

The J gene is TRBJ1-4, the V gene TRBV5-1; D is uncertain. V dropped 4 bases and J dropped 3 bases, with 16 bases sitting between them. Germline-derived CDR1 and CDR2 are SGHRS and YFSETQ. The CDR3 covers 16 residues. CDR3 loop: CASSPEVVSANEKLFF. The DNA of the CDR3 is TGCGCCAGCAGCCCCGAAGTCGTCTCGGCTAATGAAAAACTGTTTTTT.

The chain employs TRBV4-1 and TRBJ1-5; possible D gene TRBD1, 6 bases. This CDR3 is 14 amino acids long. Trimming took 3 bases from V and 5 from J, leaving 11 bases between them. CDR1 and CDR2 from the germline V gene are MGHRA and YSYEKL. CDR3 region: CASSHEGVYQPQHF. The CDR3 DNA follows: TGCGCCAGCAGCCACGAGGGGGTCTATCAGCCCCAGCATTTT.

The chain carries TRBV19 and TRBJ1-2, with TRBD1 as a possible D gene (5 bases). Germline V gives CDR1 LNHDA, CDR2 SQIVND (reference sequence). CDR3 length equals 15 residues. Trimming pared 0 bases from V and 1 base from J, leaving 9 bases between. The CDR3 sequence is CASSIEDNYNYGYTF. The CDR3 bases are TGTGCCAGTAGTATAGAGGACAACTATAACTATGGCTACACCTTC.

The DNA of the CDR3 is TGTGCCAGCAGTTACCCGGGGGTGAACACTGAAGCTTTCTTT. Its translation is CASSYPGVNTEAFF. This sequence joins TRBV6-6 and TRBJ1-1; possibly TRBD1 for D (5 bases). Per the germline V gene, CDR1 is MNHNY and CDR2 is SVGAGI (reference sequence). V lost 2 bases and J lost 0, with 7 bases in between. The CDR3 length is 14 residues.

This chain links TRBV28 with TRBJ2-7; 14 bases fit TRBD2. After removal of 0 bases from V and 4 bases from J, the junction contained 2 bases not matched to a gene. The CDR3 loop spans 16 amino acids. Germline V lookup: CDR1 MDHEN, CDR2 SYDVKM. CDR3 sequence reads: CASSLWGTSGRYEQYF. DNA of the CDR3: TGTGCCAGCAGTTTATGGGGGACTAGCGGGAGATACGAGCAGTACTTC.

CDR3 DNA: TGTGCCAGCAGCGTGAAGACAGGGATGGACTATGGCTACACCTTC. Residues: CASSVKTGMDYGYTF. The chain carries TRBV9 and TRBJ1-2; TRBD1 agrees at 7 bases. Germline V gene sequence: CDR1 SGDLS, CDR2 YYNGEE. The CDR3 is 15 amino acids. The ends lost 2 bases at V and 3 bases at J; junction bases unmatched: 7.